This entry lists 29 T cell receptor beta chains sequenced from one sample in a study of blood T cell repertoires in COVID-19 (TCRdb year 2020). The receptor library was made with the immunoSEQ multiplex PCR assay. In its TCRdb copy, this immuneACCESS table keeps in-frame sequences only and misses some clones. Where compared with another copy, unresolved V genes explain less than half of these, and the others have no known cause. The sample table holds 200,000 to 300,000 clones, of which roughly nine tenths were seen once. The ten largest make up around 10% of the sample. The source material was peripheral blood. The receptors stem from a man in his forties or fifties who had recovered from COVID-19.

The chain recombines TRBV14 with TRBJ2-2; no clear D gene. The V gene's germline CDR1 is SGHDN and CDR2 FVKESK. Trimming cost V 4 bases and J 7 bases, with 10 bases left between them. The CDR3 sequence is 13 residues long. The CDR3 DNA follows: TGTGCCAGCAGCCCGAGTCGTGGCGGGGAGCTGTTTTTT. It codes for CASSPSRGGELFF.

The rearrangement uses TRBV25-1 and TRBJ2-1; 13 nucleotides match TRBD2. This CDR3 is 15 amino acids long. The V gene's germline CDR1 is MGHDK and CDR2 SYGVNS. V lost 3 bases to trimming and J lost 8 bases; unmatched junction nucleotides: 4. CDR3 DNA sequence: TGTGCCAGCAGTGATTTGGGACTAGCGGGATATGAGCAGTTCTTC. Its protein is CASSDLGLAGYEQFF.

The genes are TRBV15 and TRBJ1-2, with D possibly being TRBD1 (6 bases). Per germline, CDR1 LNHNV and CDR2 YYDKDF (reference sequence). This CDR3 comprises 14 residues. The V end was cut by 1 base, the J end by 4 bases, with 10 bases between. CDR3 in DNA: TGTGCCACCAGCAGAGGGGGGGGCAGCTATGGCTACACCTTC. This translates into CATSRGGGSYGYTF.

CDR3 protein: CASSEDRGGTGELFF. The CDR3 nucleotides read TGCGCCAGCAGTGAGGATCGGGGGGGCACCGGGGAGCTGTTTTTT. This chain connects TRBV10-1 to TRBJ2-2, with 8 bases fitting TRBD2. J gave up 4 bases and V 2 bases, and 3 bases lay outside the gene matches. Germline values: CDR1 WNHNN, CDR2 SYGVQD (reference sequence). The CDR3 is 15 residues long.

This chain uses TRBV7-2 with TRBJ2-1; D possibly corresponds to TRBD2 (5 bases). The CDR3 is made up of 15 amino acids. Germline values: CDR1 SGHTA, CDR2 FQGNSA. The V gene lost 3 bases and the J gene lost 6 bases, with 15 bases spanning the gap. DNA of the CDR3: TGTGCCAGCAGCTTGAGCGGAGCCACCCCCAATGAGCAGTTCTTC. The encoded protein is CASSLSGATPNEQFF.

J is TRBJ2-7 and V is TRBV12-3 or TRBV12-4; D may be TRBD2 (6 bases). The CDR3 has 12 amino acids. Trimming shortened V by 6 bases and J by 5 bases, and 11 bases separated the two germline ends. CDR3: CASSPGGNEQYF. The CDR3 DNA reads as TGTGCCAGCAGCCCTGGCGGGAACGAGCAGTACTTC.

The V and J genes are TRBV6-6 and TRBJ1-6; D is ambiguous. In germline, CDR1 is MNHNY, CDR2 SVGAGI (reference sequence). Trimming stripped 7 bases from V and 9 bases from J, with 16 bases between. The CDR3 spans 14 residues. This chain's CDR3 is CASTPGGVGSPLHF. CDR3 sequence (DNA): TGTGCCAGCACTCCCGGAGGTGTGGGTTCACCCCTCCACTTT.

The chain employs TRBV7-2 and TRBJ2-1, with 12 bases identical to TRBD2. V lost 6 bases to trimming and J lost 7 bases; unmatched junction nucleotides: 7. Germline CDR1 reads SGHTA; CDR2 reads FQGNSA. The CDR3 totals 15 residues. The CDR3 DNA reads TGTGCCAGCAGAGGGGGGACTAGCGGGCGGAATGAGCAGTTCTTC. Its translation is CASRGGTSGRNEQFF.

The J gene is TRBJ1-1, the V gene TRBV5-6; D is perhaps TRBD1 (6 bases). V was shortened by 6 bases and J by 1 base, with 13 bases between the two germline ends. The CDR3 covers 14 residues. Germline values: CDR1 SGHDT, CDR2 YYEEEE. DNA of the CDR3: TGTGCCAGCACCCCTGGGGGGGCGAACACTGAAGCTTTCTTT. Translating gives CASTPGGANTEAFF. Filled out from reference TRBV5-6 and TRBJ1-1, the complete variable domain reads DAGVTQSPTHLIKTRGQQVTLRCSPKSGHDTVSWYQQALGQGPQFIFQYYEEEERQRGNFPDRFSGHQFPNYSSELNVNALLLGDSALYLCASTPGGANTEAFFGQGTRLTVV.

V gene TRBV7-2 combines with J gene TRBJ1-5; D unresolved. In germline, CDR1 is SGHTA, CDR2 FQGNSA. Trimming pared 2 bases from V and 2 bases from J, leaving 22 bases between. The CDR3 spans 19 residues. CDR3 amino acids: CASSLLGEASRWGNQPQHF. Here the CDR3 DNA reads TGTGCCAGCAGCTTATTGGGTGAGGCCTCTAGGTGGGGCAATCAGCCCCAGCATTTT.

CDR3 nucleotide sequence: TGCAGTGCTAGTTTGTCTAGCACAGATACGCAGTATTTT. Translation: CSASLSSTDTQYF. The chain carries TRBV20-1 and TRBJ2-3; D is unresolved. V lost 3 bases to trimming and J lost 0 bases, with 7 bases between them. Germline-derived CDR1 and CDR2 are DFQATT and SNEGSKA (reference sequence). The CDR3 contains 13 residues.

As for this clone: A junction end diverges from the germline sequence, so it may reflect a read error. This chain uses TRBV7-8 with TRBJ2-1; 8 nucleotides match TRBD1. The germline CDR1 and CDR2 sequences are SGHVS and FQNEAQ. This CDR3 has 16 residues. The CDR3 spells CASSLARDRPYNEQFF. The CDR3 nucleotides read TGTGCCAGCAGCCTAGCCCGGGACAGGCCCTACAATGAGCAGTTCTTC. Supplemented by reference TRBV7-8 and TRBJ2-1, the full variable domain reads GAGVSQSPRYKVAKRGQDVALRCDPISGHVSLFWYQQALGQGPEFLTYFQNEAQLDKSGLPSDRFFAERPEGSVSTLKIQRTQQEDSAVYLCASSLARDRPYNEQFFGPGTRLTVL.

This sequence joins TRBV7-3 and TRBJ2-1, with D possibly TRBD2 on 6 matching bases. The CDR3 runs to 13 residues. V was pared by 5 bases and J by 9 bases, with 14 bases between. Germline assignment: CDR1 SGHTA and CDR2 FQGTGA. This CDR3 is CASSPGLKAEQFF. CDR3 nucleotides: TGTGCCAGCAGCCCCGGACTAAAGGCTGAGCAGTTCTTC.

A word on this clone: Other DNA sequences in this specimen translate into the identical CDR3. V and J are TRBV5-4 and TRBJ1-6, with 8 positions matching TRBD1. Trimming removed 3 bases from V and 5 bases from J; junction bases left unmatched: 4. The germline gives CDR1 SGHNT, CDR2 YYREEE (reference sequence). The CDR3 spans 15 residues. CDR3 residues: CASSSTGGNNSPLHF. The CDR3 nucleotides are TGTGCCAGCAGCTCCACAGGGGGGAATAATTCACCCCTCCACTTT.

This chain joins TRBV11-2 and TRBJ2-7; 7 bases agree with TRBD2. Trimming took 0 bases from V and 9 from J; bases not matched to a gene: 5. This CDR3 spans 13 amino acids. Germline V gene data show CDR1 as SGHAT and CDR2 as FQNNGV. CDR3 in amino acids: CASSLETSYRQYF. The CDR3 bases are TGTGCCAGCAGCTTAGAGACTAGCTATCGGCAGTACTTC. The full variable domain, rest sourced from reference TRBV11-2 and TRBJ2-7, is EAGVAQSPRYKIIEKRQSVAFWCNPISGHATLYWYQQILGQGPKLLIQFQNNGVVDDSQLPKDRFSAERLKGVDSTLKIQPAKLEDSAVYLCASSLETSYRQYFGPGTRLTVT.

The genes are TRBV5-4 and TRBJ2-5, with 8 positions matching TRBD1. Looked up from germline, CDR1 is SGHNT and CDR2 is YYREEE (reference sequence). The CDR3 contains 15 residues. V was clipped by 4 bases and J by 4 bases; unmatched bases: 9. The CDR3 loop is CASSRTGTGRETQYF. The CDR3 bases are TGTGCCAGCAGCCGGACAGGGACGGGACGAGAGACCCAGTACTTC.

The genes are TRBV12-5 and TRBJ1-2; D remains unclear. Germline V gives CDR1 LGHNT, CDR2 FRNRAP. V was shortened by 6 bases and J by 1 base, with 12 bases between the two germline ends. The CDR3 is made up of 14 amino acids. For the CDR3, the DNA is TGTGCTAGTGGACCCGACCGGGTTAACTATGGCTACACCTTC. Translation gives CASGPDRVNYGYTF. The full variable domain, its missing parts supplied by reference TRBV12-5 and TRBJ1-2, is DARVTQTPRHKVTEMGQEVTMRCQPILGHNTVFWYRQTMMQGLELLAYFRNRAPLDDSGMPKDRFSAEMPDATLATLKIQPSEPRDSAVYFCASGPDRVNYGYTFGSGTRLTVV.

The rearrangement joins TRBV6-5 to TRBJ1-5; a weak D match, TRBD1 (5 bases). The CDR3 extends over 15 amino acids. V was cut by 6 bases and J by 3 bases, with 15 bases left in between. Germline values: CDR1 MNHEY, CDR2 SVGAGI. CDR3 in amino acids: CASSKGWGDNQPQHF. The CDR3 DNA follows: TGTGCCAGCAGCAAGGGATGGGGCGACAATCAGCCCCAGCATTTT.

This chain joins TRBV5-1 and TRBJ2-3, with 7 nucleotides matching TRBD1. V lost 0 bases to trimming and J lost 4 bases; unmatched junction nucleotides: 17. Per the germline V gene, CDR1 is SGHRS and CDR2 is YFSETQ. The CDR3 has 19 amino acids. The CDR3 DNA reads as TGCGCCAGCAGCTTGGAGCTTTGGGACAGAGGGGGTCAGGCAGATACGCAGTATTTT. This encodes CASSLELWDRGGQADTQYF.

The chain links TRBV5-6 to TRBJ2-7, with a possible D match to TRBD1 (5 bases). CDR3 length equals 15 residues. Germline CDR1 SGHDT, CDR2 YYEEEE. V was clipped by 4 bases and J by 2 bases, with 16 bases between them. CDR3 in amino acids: CASSQTPTATYEQYF. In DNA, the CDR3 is TGTGCCAGCAGCCAAACCCCGACAGCTACCTACGAGCAGTACTTC.

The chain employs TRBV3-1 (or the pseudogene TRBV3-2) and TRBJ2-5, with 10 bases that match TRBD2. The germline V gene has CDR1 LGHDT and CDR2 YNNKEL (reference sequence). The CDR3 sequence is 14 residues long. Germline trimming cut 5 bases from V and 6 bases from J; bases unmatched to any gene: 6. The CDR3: CASSGGSGGKTQYF. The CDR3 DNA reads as TGTGCCAGCAGCGGGGGTAGCGGGGGGAAGACCCAGTACTTC.

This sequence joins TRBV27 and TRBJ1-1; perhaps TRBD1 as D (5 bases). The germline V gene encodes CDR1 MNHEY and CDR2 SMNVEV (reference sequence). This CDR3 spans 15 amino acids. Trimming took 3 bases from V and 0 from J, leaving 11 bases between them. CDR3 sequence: CASSFTEDMNTEAFF. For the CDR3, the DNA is TGTGCCAGCAGTTTCACCGAGGACATGAACACTGAAGCTTTCTTT.

CDR3 sequence: CSATGGGNTEAFF. CDR3 DNA sequence: TGCAGCGCAACAGGGGGCGGAAACACTGAAGCTTTCTTT. The chain recombines TRBV29-1 with TRBJ1-1, with TRBD1 matching over 9 bases. This CDR3 contains 13 residues. Losses at the gene ends were 7 bases for V and 2 bases for J; bases not matched to a gene: 5. Germline-derived CDR1 and CDR2 are SQVTM and ANQGSEA.

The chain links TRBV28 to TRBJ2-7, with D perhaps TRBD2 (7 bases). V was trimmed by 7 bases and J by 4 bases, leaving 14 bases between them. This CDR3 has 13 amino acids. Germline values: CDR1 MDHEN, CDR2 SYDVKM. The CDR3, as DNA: TGTGCCAGCACAGAGGGGGGGAGGTACGAGCAGTACTTC. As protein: CASTEGGRYEQYF.

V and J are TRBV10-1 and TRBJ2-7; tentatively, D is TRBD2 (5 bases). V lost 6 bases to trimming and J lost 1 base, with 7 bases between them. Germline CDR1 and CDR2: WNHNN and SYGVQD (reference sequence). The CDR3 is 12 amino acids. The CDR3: CASSTSSYEQYF. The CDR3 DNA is TGCGCCAGCAGCACTAGTTCCTACGAGCAGTACTTC.

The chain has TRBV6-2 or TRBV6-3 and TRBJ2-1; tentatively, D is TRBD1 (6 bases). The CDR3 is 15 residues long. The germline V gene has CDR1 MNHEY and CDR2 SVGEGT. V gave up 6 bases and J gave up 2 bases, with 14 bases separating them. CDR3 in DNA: TGTGCCAGCAGCGTGGTCCACAGGGCCTACAATGAGCAGTTCTTC. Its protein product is CASSVVHRAYNEQFF.

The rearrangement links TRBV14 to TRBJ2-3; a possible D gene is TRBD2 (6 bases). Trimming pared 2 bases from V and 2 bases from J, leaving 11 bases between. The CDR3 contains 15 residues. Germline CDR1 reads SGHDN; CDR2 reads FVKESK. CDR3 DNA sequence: TGTGCCAGCAGCCAACTTTGGAGGGACACAGATACGCAGTATTTT. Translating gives CASSQLWRDTDTQYF.

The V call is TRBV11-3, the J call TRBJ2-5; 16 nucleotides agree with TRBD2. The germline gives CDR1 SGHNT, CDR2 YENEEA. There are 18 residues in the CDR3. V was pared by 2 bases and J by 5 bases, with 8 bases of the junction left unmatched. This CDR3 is CASSLSGLAGGPGETQYF. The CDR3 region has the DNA TGTGCCAGCAGCTTATCGGGACTAGCGGGAGGGCCGGGTGAGACCCAGTACTTC.

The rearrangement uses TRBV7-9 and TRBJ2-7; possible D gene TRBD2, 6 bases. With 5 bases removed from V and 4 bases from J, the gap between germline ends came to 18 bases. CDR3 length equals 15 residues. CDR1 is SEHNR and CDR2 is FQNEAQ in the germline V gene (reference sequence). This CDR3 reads CASSLGGGQPYEQYF. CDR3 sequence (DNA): TGTGCCAGCAGCCTGGGAGGAGGGCAGCCTTACGAGCAGTACTTC.